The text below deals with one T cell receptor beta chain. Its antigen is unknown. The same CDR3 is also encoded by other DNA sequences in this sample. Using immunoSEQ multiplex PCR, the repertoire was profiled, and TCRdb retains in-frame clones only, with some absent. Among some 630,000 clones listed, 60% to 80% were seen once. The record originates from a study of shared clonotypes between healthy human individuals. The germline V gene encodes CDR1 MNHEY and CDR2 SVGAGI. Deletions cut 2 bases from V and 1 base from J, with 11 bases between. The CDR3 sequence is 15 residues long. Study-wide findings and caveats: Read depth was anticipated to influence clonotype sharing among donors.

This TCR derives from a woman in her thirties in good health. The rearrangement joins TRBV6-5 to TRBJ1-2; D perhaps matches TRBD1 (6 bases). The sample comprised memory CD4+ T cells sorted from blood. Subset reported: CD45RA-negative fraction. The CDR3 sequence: CASSYGGASNYGYTF. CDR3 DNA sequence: TGTGCCAGCAGTTACGGGGGGGCTAGTAACTATGGCTACACCTTC.